One sample yielded the 32 T cell receptor beta chains listed below, sequenced in a study of CD8+CD57+ T cells in acquired aplastic anemia (dated by TCRdb to the late 2010s). Flow cytometry had shown CD8+CD57+ cell expansion in the patients selected for sequencing. TCRdb names Illumina HiSeq 2000 as the instrument used. Genomic DNA was used as template for profiling of TCR beta VDJ combinations and CDR3 sequences. TCRdb passed the public sequencing reads through fastp at Q25 and MiXCR, retaining productive beta sequences. Each record represents a unique CDR3 protein, reported with the most common genes and DNA among its rows. This sample holds roughly 200,000 distinct CDR3 sequences; about 60% were observed only once. In total, the top ten clones hold about 42% of the sample. The sample consisted of sorted CD4+, CD8+, or CD8+CD57+ T cells (not recorded which) from PBMCs. The receptor source for this set is a human donor with aplastic anemia.

The V gene is TRBV19, the J gene TRBJ2-3; D call uncertain. This CDR3 has 14 amino acids. Germline CDR1 LNHDA, CDR2 SQIVND (reference sequence). Trimming removed 6 bases at V and 0 bases at J, with 10 bases between. CDR3 DNA: TGTGCCAGTAGCCCCCCAAGTAGCACAGATACGCAGTATTTT. It yields the protein CASSPPSSTDTQYF.

This clonotype was detected ten times or more. This chain connects TRBV29-1 to TRBJ2-7; no clear D gene. Germline values: CDR1 SQVTM, CDR2 ANQGSEA. Between the trimmed V and J ends, which lost 4 bases and 2 bases, there was a span of 6 bases. This CDR3 region has 11 residues. The CDR3 DNA follows: TGCAGCGTTGGTCAGGCCTACGAGCAGTACTTC. Protein sequence: CSVGQAYEQYF.

V usage is TRBV4-1 and J usage is TRBJ2-3; D possibly corresponds to TRBD2 (5 bases). This CDR3 has 16 residues. The germline gives CDR1 MGHRA, CDR2 YSYEKL. Trimming stripped 2 bases from V and 1 base from J, with 13 bases between. The CDR3 is CASSQSGGLRTDTQYF. The CDR3 DNA follows: TGCGCCAGCAGCCAATCAGGCGGGCTACGCACAGATACGCAGTATTTT.

The CDR3 region is CSARDYGQGLLNSPLHF. CDR3 in DNA: TGCAGTGCTAGAGATTACGGACAGGGGCTTTTGAATTCACCCCTCCACTTT. This rearrangement joins TRBV20-1 to TRBJ1-6, with TRBD1 matching over 9 bases. V was clipped by 0 bases and J by 7 bases; unmatched bases: 10. CDR3 length: 17 residues. Germline CDR1 is DFQATT and CDR2 is SNEGSKA (reference sequence).

A word on this clonotype: At one of its ends the junction is not consistent with the germline gene, which may arise from a read error. V is TRBV7-9 and J is TRBJ1-2; D not resolved. Per germline, CDR1 SEHNR and CDR2 FQNEAQ (reference sequence). The CDR3 is 13 amino acids. The DNA of the CDR3 is TGTGCCAGCAGCCAAGGGCTTCAGTATGGCCACACCTTC. Translated: CASSQGLQYGHTF.

This clonotype was seen repeatedly, ten times or more. The gene calls are TRBV29-1 and TRBJ1-1; D ambiguous. V gave up 3 bases and J gave up 7 bases, with 9 bases separating them. The CDR3 spans 11 residues. Looked up from germline, CDR1 is SQVTM and CDR2 is ANQGSEA. The CDR3 reads CSVEGEDEAFF. DNA of the CDR3: TGCAGCGTTGAGGGCGAAGATGAAGCTTTCTTT.

The gene calls are TRBV14 and TRBJ1-2, with D possibly being TRBD1 (6 bases). This CDR3 region has 17 residues. Germline CDR1 and CDR2: SGHDN and FVKESK. V was clipped by 0 bases and J by 2 bases, with 16 bases between them. The CDR3, as DNA: TGTGCCAGCAGCCAAGATTCCAGCGGGGGGGCCAACTATGGCTACACCTTC. Translating it yields CASSQDSSGGANYGYTF.

This sequence joins TRBV2 and TRBJ2-7; 9 nucleotides line up with TRBD1. V lost 5 bases, J lost 1 base, and 6 bases stayed unmatched. The germline gives CDR1 SNHLY, CDR2 FYNNEI. There are 15 residues in the CDR3. CDR3 DNA: TGTGCCAGCAGTACTACAGGGGGCGCGTCCTACGAGCAGTACTTC. Its protein product is CASSTTGGASYEQYF.

This clonotype has at least ten counts. The chain couples TRBV19 to TRBJ2-1; D gene ambiguous. The CDR3 is 15 amino acids. Deletions cut 3 bases from V and 4 bases from J, with 13 bases between. Germline V lookup: CDR1 LNHDA, CDR2 SQIVND (reference sequence). The CDR3 DNA is TGTGCCAGTAGTATGTTAGATGGCTTATACAATGAGCAGTTCTTC. Amino acid sequence: CASSMLDGLYNEQFF.

This clonotype was picked up one time. The conserved phenylalanine or tryptophan normally closing the CDR3 is absent here, so this likely arose from a read error. The rearrangement links TRBV24-1 to TRBJ2-1, with D possibly being TRBD2 (5 bases). This CDR3 spans 12 amino acids. Germline CDR1 and CDR2: KGHDR and SFDVKD. As DNA, the CDR3 is TGTGCCACCGGTGATTTTACGGGGAAGCAGTTCTCC. Its translation: CATGDFTGKQFS.

This rearrangement joins TRBV24-1 to TRBJ1-5; D is ambiguous. Germline-derived CDR1 and CDR2 are KGHDR and SFDVKD. Trimming left V 4 bases short and J 7 bases short, with 10 bases between. The CDR3 covers 13 residues. CDR3 in amino acids: CATSERAGQPQHF. CDR3 nucleotide sequence: TGTGCCACCAGTGAAAGGGCAGGCCAGCCCCAGCATTTT.

The rearrangement uses TRBV6-1 and TRBJ2-3, with 7 bases matching TRBD1. Unmatched junction bases numbered 10, after V lost 7 bases and J lost 6 bases. Germline CDR1 MNHNS, CDR2 SASEGT. The CDR3 runs 14 residues. The CDR3 is CASTSQGQGDTQYF. CDR3 in DNA: TGTGCCAGCACCTCACAGGGGCAAGGGGATACGCAGTATTTT.

The V and J genes are TRBV9 and TRBJ2-5; D gene ambiguous. The CDR3 length is 15 residues. In germline, CDR1 is SGDLS, CDR2 YYNGEE. Trimming removed 0 bases from V and 0 bases from J, with 9 bases in between. CDR3 DNA: TGTGCCAGCAGCGTAGGGGTTGGGTACCAAGAGACCCAGTACTTC. The encoded protein is CASSVGVGYQETQYF. The entire variable domain, with the rest obtained from reference TRBV9 and TRBJ2-5, is as follows: DSGVTQTPKHLITATGQRVTLRCSPRSGDLSVYWYQQSLDQGLQFLIQYYNGEERAKGNILERFSAQQFPDLHSELNLSSLELGDSALYFCASSVGVGYQETQYFGPGTRLLVL.

A note on this clonotype: A much larger clone is a single base away; this may be a read error. The missing conserved phenylalanine or tryptophan at the end of this CDR3 makes a read error likely. V is TRBV10-3 and J is TRBJ2-2; D remains unclear. Germline CDR1 and CDR2: ENHRY and SYGVKD. The CDR3 is 12 residues long. The CDR3 DNA reads TGTGCCAGCAGTGGGCTGAGCGGGGAGCTGTTTCTT. Translating gives CASSGLSGELFL.

The V and J genes are TRBV10-2 and TRBJ1-6, with D perhaps matching TRBD1 (6 bases). V shed 8 bases and J shed 13 bases, with 18 bases lying between them. The CDR3 is 13 amino acids. The V gene's germline CDR1 is WSHSY and CDR2 SAAADI. This CDR3 is CASGGQAVFPLHF. The CDR3 nucleotides are TGCGCCAGCGGGGGGCAGGCGGTATTCCCCCTCCACTTT.

This clonotype was recorded a few times. The rearrangement joins TRBV20-1 to TRBJ2-7; TRBD2 matches at 8 bases. Germline V lookup: CDR1 DFQATT, CDR2 SNEGSKA (reference sequence). V gave up 0 bases and J gave up 4 bases; unmatched junction bases: 8. The CDR3 is 15 residues long. For the CDR3, the DNA is TGCAGTGCTAGAGAGGGTAGCGGGACGTCTTACGAGCAGTACTTC. This codes for CSAREGSGTSYEQYF.

The chain's CDR3 is CASSGRLGQIDEQYF. The CDR3 nucleotides read TGTGCCAGCAGTGGAAGGTTGGGACAGATCGACGAGCAGTACTTC. The genes are TRBV2 and TRBJ2-7, with TRBD1 matching over 7 bases. CDR1 SNHLY and CDR2 FYNNEI come from the germline V gene. V dropped 4 bases and J dropped 5; count of bases not matched to a gene: 11. The CDR3 spans 15 residues.

The V call is TRBV10-2, the J call TRBJ1-5; D remains ambiguous. The CDR3 has 14 residues. V lost 3 bases and J lost 2, with 8 bases in between. Germline assignment: CDR1 WSHSY and CDR2 SAAADI. CDR3 coding DNA: TGCGCCAGCAGTGAATTACAGCGCAATCAGCCCCAGCATTTT. Its protein is CASSELQRNQPQHF.

The chain uses TRBV20-1 and TRBJ2-7; TRBD2 might be the D (7 bases). Trimming took 5 bases from V and 0 from J, leaving 11 bases between them. CDR3 length: 13 amino acids. The V gene's germline CDR1 is DFQATT and CDR2 SNEGSKA (reference sequence). Here the CDR3 DNA reads TGCAGTGCTCCGGGGGGCGACTCCTACGAGCAGTACTTC. Its translation is CSAPGGDSYEQYF.

The table lists this clonotype with many counts. The rearrangement joins TRBV7-6 to TRBJ1-4, with D uncertain. The CDR3 consists of 15 residues. V lost 5 bases to trimming and J lost 8 bases, with 18 bases between them. CDR1 and CDR2 (germline): SGHVS, FNYEAQ. The CDR3 bases are TGTGCCAGCAGCATGAGGACGGTCACGGGAGAAAAACTGTTTTTT. This translates into CASSMRTVTGEKLFF.

This clonotype appeared many times. CDR3 in amino acids: CATSPGPFYGYTF. DNA of the CDR3: TGTGCCACCAGCCCAGGACCTTTCTATGGCTACACCTTC. The chain joins TRBV24-1 to TRBJ1-2, with D uncertain. Trimming shortened V by 7 bases and J by 4 bases, and 12 bases separated the two germline ends. CDR3 length: 13 residues. Germline values: CDR1 KGHDR, CDR2 SFDVKD.

This clonotype was counted ten times or more. V usage is TRBV5-6 and J usage is TRBJ2-7; tentative D call: TRBD2 (6 bases). The CDR3 has 15 residues. Germline values: CDR1 SGHDT, CDR2 YYEEEE. V was trimmed by 0 bases and J by 3 bases, leaving 13 bases between them. The DNA of the CDR3 is TGTGCCAGCAGCTTGGAGGGAGGAGGGGTCTACGAGCAGTACTTC. This sequence encodes CASSLEGGGVYEQYF.

V and J are TRBV2 and TRBJ1-3; D remains unclear. Germline CDR1 is SNHLY and CDR2 is FYNNEI. V gave up 8 bases and J gave up 8 bases, with 22 bases separating them. This CDR3 has 15 residues. For the CDR3, the DNA is TGTGCCAGCCGGCGTAGCACCCTTGATGGCTACACCATATATTTT. It yields the protein CASRRSTLDGYTIYF.

The rearrangement links TRBV19 to TRBJ2-5, with 10 bases that match TRBD1. Germline values: CDR1 LNHDA, CDR2 SQIVND (reference sequence). J gave up 4 bases and V 6 bases, and 8 bases lay outside the gene matches. This CDR3 contains 15 residues. The CDR3 region is CASRPGQGLGETQYF. CDR3 nucleotide sequence: TGTGCCAGTAGACCGGGACAGGGGTTGGGAGAGACCCAGTACTTC.

This clonotype was observed many times. The V and J genes are TRBV7-9 and TRBJ2-1; D is possibly TRBD2 (7 bases). This CDR3 is built from 15 residues. Trimming removed 4 bases at V and 8 bases at J, with 18 bases between. Germline values: CDR1 SEHNR, CDR2 FQNEAQ (reference sequence). CDR3 region: CASSSLAGAGYEQFF. Written as DNA, the CDR3 is TGTGCCAGCAGCTCCCTCGCGGGGGCGGGCTATGAGCAGTTCTTC. The full variable domain, completed using reference TRBV7-9 and TRBJ2-1, is DTGVSQNPRHKITKRGQNVTFRCDPISEHNRLYWYRQTLGQGPEFLTYFQNEAQLEKSRLLSDRFSAERPKGSFSTLEIQRTEQGDSAMYLCASSSLAGAGYEQFFGPGTRLTVL.

This clonotype has at least ten counts. The CDR3 sequence is CASSYSDSSNEQFF. CDR3 sequence (DNA): TGTGCCAGCAGTTACTCCGACAGTTCCAATGAGCAGTTCTTC. The rearrangement links TRBV6-5 to TRBJ2-1; TRBD1 is a possible D gene (5 bases). Trimming removed 0 bases at V and 6 bases at J, with 9 bases between. Germline-derived CDR1 and CDR2 are MNHEY and SVGAGI. The CDR3 totals 14 residues.

V is TRBV7-8 and J is TRBJ1-2, with D perhaps TRBD1 (5 bases). In germline, CDR1 is SGHVS, CDR2 FQNEAQ. CDR3 size: 14 residues. Trimming pared 5 bases from V and 0 bases from J, leaving 10 bases between. CDR3 loop: CASSPVGANYGYTF. The CDR3, as DNA: TGTGCCAGCAGCCCCGTGGGGGCTAACTATGGCTACACCTTC. The full variable domain, with the rest looked up from reference TRBV7-8 and TRBJ1-2, is GAGVSQSPRYKVAKRGQDVALRCDPISGHVSLFWYQQALGQGPEFLTYFQNEAQLDKSGLPSDRFFAERPEGSVSTLKIQRTQQEDSAVYLCASSPVGANYGYTFGSGTRLTVV.

This clonotype was recorded only once. CDR3 DNA sequence: TGCAGTGCCAGCCGGGGCCCTAGCTACAATGAGCAGTTCTTC. Its protein is CSASRGPSYNEQFF. J is TRBJ2-1 and V is TRBV20-1, with D perhaps given as TRBD1 or TRBD2 (5 bases each). This CDR3 is built from 14 residues. V dropped 6 bases and J dropped 3 bases, with 15 bases sitting between them. Germline CDR1 is DFQATT and CDR2 is SNEGSKA (reference sequence).

CDR3 DNA sequence: TGTGCCAGCAGTATACAGGGGACGCGGCAGCCCCAGCATTTT. Its translation is CASSIQGTRQPQHF. The chain links TRBV27 to TRBJ1-5; 7 bases are shared with TRBD1. Germline CDR1 is MNHEY and CDR2 is SMNVEV (reference sequence). The CDR3 sequence is 14 residues long. The trim removed 5 bases at V and 7 bases at J, leaving 8 bases unmatched.

CDR3 in DNA: TGTGCCAGCAGCCCCTTGCTGACGGGTGCCTACGAGCAGTACTTC. Translated: CASSPLLTGAYEQYF. The chain links TRBV5-5 to TRBJ2-7; D is uncertain. V gave up 4 bases and J gave up 2 bases, with 16 bases separating them. The germline CDR1 and CDR2 sequences are SGHKS and YYEKEE (reference sequence). The CDR3 runs 15 residues.

This clonotype appeared a few times. CDR3 in amino acids: CSAKPLVRKQGVGDEQYF. In DNA, the CDR3 is TGCAGTGCTAAGCCGCTGGTGAGAAAACAGGGGGTAGGAGACGAGCAGTACTTC. This chain joins TRBV20-1 and TRBJ2-7; TRBD1 agrees at 8 bases. Germline loops: CDR1 DFQATT, CDR2 SNEGSKA (reference sequence). The trim removed 4 bases at V and 5 bases at J, leaving 22 bases unmatched. CDR3 length equals 18 residues.

Comments on this clonotype: A read error may account for a junction end that differs from germline. V usage is TRBV20-1 and J usage is TRBJ2-7; maybe TRBD2 (6 bases). Germline CDR1 and CDR2: DFQATT and SNEGSKA (reference sequence). The CDR3 has 14 residues. As DNA, the CDR3 is TGCAGTGCTCGAGAGACTAGGGGCGCCTACGAGCAGTACTTC. Translating gives CSARETRGAYEQYF.